The source of this T cell receptor beta chain is a study of shared clonotypes between healthy human individuals. Study results and limitations: Generation of non-shared clonotypes was less probable than generation of clonotypes shared by all four donors. Although depth was large, rarefaction showed that sequencing of the sorted subsets was incomplete.

The V gene lost 4 bases and the J gene lost 1 base, with 11 bases spanning the gap. This CDR3 comprises 15 residues. The germline CDR1 and CDR2 sequences are MNHEY and SMNVEV (reference sequence). As regards this clone: What it binds is not known.

TCRdb's copy holds only in-frame clones and misses some; the assay was immunoSEQ multiplex PCR. This sample has hundreds of thousands of clones, with approximately 97% found just once. Sequenced input: naive CD4+ T cells sorted from blood. As for subset: CD45RA+ positively selected. The chain carries TRBV27 and TRBJ2-1; D is unclear. The clonotype originates from a woman in her thirties in good health. CDR3 sequence: CASSSGGSSYNEQFF. CDR3 nucleotide sequence: TGTGCCAGCAGTTCCGGTGGGTCGTCCTACAATGAGCAGTTCTTC.